Sequencing of this T cell receptor (beta chain) was carried out in a study of blood T cell repertoires in COVID-19. Study overall: COVID-19 samples, acute and convalescent, were from the United States, Italy and Spain. Sources were T cells, B-cell-depleted T cells, or PBMCs; the material itself was cDNA or gDNA.

The CDR3 length is 16 residues. The V end was cut by 7 bases, the J end by 5 bases, with 24 bases between. The V gene's germline CDR1 is SQVTM and CDR2 ANQGSEA. Authors' analysis steps: How many nucleated cells were present was estimated from reference gene primer amplification. Sequenced by immunoSEQ multiplex PCR; TCRdb stores in-frame clones only, minus some. Clone size and the V and J calls come from that table; the DNA yielded D and trimming. The table has roughly 230,000 clones, 88% seen once; the top ten hold more than 1.5%. J is TRBJ2-1 and V is TRBV29-1; D may be TRBD2 (6 bases). The source is a man between 65 and 85 years old with acute or convalescent COVID-19. Sample: peripheral blood. This CDR3 is CSGRGVRDRVHNEQFF. CDR3 in DNA: TGCAGCGGGCGAGGGGTGCGGGACCGGGTTCACAATGAGCAGTTCTTC.